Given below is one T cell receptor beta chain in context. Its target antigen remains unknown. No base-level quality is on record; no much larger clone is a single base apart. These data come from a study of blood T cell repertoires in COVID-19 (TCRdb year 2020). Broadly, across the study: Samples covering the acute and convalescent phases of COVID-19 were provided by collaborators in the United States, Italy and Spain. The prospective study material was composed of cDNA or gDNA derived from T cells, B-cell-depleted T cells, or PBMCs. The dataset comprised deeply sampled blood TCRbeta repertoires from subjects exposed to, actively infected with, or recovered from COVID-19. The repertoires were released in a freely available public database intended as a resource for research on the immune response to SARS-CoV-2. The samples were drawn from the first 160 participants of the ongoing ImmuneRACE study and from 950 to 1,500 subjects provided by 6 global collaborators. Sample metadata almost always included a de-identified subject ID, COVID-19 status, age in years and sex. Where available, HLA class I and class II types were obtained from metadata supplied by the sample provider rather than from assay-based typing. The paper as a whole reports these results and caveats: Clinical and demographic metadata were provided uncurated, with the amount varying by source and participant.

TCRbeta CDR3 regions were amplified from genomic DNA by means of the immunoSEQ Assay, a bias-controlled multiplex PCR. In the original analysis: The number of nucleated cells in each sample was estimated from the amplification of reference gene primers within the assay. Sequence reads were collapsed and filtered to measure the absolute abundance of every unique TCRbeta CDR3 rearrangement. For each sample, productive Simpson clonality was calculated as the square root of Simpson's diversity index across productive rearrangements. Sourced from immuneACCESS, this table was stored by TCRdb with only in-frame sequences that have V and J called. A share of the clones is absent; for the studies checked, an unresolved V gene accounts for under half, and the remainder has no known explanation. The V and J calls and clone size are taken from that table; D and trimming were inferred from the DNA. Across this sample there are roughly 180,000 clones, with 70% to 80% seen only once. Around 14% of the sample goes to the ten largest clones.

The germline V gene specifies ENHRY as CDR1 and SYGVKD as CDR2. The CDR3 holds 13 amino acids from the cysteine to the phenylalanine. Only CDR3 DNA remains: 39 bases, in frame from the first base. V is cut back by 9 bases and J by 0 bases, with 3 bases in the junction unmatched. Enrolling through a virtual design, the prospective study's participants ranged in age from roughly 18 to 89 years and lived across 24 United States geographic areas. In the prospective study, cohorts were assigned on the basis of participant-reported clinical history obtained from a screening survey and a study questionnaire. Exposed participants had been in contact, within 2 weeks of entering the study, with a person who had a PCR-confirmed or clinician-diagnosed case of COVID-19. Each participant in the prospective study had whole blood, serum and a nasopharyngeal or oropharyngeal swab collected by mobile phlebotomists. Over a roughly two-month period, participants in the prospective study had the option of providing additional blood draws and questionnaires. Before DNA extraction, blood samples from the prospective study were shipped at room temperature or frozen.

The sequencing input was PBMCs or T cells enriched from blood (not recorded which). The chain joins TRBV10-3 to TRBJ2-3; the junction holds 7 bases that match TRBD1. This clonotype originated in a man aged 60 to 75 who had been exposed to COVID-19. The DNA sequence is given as TGTGCCATAACAGGGGAAAGCACAGATACGCAGTATTTT. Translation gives CAITGESTDTQYF.